One T cell receptor (beta chain) is described in this entry. The antigen it recognizes is unknown. No much larger clone exists at a distance of one base, and base qualities are not known. This specimen comes from a study of control samples from healthy donors and cancer patients (dated by TCRdb to about 2020). Receptor amplification or capture employed the immunoSEQ multiplex PCR assay. What TCRdb holds here is the immuneACCESS table cut down to in-frame rearrangements. Part of the clones is not present; checked against another copy, under half of the missing clones reflect an unresolved V gene, and the others are unexplained. The sample records over 150,000 clones, 96% of which are singletons. Over 0.9% of the sample is held by the ten biggest clonotypes. The V end gives up 6 bases and the J end 0 bases, leaving 16 bases in the junction not matched to a gene. Taken from cysteine to phenylalanine, the CDR3 has 19 residues. Just the 57-base CDR3 DNA is kept, in frame starting at base 1. CDR1 and CDR2 were assigned from the germline V gene as MDHEN and SYDVKM.

This TCR derives from a woman under 40 in good health. The sequence is built from TRBV28 and TRBJ1-1, with 10 middle bases fitting TRBD1. The sequenced sample consisted of blood. The encoded CDR3 is CASRPRRLTGGELNTEAFF. In nucleotides, the sequence is TGTGCCAGCAGACCCCGACGACTGACAGGGGGCGAGTTGAACACTGAAGCTTTCTTT.